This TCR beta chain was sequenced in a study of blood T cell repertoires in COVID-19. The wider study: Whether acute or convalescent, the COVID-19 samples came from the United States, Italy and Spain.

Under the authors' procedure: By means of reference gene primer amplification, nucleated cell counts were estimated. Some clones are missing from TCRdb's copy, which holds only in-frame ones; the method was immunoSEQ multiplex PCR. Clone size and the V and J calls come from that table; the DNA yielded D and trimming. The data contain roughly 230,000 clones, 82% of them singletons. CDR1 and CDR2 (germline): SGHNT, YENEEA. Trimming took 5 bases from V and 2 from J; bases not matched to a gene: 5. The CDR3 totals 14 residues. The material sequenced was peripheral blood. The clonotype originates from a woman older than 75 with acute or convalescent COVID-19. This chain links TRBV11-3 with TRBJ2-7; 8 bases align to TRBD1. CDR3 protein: CASSLPTGAYEQYF. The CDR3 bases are TGTGCCAGCAGCCTCCCGACAGGGGCCTACGAGCAGTACTTC. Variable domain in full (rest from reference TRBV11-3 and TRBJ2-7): EAGVVQSPRYKIIEKKQPVAFWCNPISGHNTLYWYLQNLGQGPELLIRYENEEAVDDSQLPKDRFSAERLKGVDSTLKIQPAELGDSAVYLCASSLPTGAYEQYFGPGTRLTVT.